This T cell receptor beta chain was recovered during a study of cytomegalovirus exposure and HLA in healthy donors. CDR1 SEHNR and CDR2 FQNEAQ come from the germline V gene (reference sequence). Unmatched junction bases numbered 9, after V lost 5 bases and J lost 5 bases. CDR3 length: 16 amino acids. 13 Jbeta primers and 60 Vbeta primers were used for the PCR. Method: immunoSEQ multiplex PCR; TCRdb's copy keeps in-frame clones and lacks some. The sample yields 140,000 or so clones, approximately 80% seen once. This clone was counted a few times. A much larger clone lies a single base off, so this may be a read error. Different DNA sequences within this sample yield the same CDR3.

The chain uses TRBV7-9 and TRBJ1-4; TRBD1 matches 9 bases. This clonotype was sampled from a boy younger than 10 in good health and CMV-seronegative. Material: PBMCs. The CDR3 reads CASSQVSGTGNEKLFF. Written as DNA, the CDR3 is TGTGCCAGCAGCCAAGTATCCGGGACAGGGAATGAAAAACTGTTTTTT.